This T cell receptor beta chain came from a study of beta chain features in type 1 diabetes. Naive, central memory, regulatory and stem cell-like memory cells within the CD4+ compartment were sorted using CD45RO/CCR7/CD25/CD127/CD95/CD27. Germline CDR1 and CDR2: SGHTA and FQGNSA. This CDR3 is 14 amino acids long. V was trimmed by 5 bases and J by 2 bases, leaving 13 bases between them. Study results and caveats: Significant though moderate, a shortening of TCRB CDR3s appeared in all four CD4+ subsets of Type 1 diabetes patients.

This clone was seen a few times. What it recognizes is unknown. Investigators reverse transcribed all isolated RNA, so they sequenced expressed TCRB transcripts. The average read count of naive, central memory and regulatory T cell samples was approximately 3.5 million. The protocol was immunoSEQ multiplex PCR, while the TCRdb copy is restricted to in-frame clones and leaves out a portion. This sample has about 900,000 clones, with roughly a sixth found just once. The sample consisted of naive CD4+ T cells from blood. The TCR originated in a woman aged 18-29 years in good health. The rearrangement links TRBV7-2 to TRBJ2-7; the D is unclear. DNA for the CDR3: TGTGCCAGCAGCCTCAGAGACCAAGCCTACGAGCAGTACTTC. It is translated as CASSLRDQAYEQYF.